This T cell receptor beta chain came from a study of T cell changes during pregnancy in multiple sclerosis. Here immunoSEQ multiplex PCR was the method, and the copy in TCRdb shows in-frame clones only, minus some. The sample records about 38,000 clones, more than 75% being singletons. Germline values: CDR1 MNHEY, CDR2 SVGAGI. V lost 6 bases, J lost 4 bases, and 13 bases lay in between. CDR3 length: 14 residues. This clone was recorded a few times. The TCR comes from a female donor with multiple sclerosis, enrolled in a pregnancy study. The specimen comprised CD8+ T cells from peripheral blood mononuclear cells, sampled in the third trimester of pregnancy. The V call is TRBV6-5, the J call TRBJ1-5; maybe TRBD1 (6 bases). CDR3 in amino acids: CASSYTGINQPQHF. CDR3 bases: TGTGCCAGCAGCTATACAGGGATAAATCAGCCCCAGCATTTT.